This is a list of T cell receptor beta chains from one sample in a study of identical twins. TCRdb processed the 5' RACE reads anew with MiXCR; each CDR3 protein has one entry. Of roughly 1,500,000 distinct CDR3 sequences listed, about 32% were seen once; the top ten hold roughly 0.3%. The sample consisted of cord blood. The receptors come from a newborn girl in good health. CDR3s include the opening cysteine and the closing phenylalanine or tryptophan. The D gene is left open where the match is weak. The size entry is marked missing in some rows and otherwise reads once, few, many or a size class.

D gene	V gene	CDR3 length	J gene	clone size	CDR3 protein	CDR3 DNA
-	TRBV29-1	13	TRBJ2-3	many	CSTNGGSTDTQYF	TGCAGCACAAATGGGGGTAGCACAGATACGCAGTATTTT
-	TRBV28	14	TRBJ2-3	-	CASSPRFPLDTQYF	TGTGCCAGCAGTCCCCGGTTTCCCCTAGATACGCAGTATTTT
TRBD2	TRBV14	15	TRBJ2-7	-	CASSQDLSGRDEQYF	TGTGCCAGCAGCCAAGATCTTAGCGGGAGAGACGAGCAGTACTTC
TRBD2	TRBV20-1	16	TRBJ2-1	-	CSARDPGTRTYNEQFF	TGCAGTGCTAGAGATCCCGGGACTAGAACCTACAATGAGCAGTTCTTC
TRBD2	TRBV24-1	13	TRBJ2-7	once	CATSRLAGNEQYF	TGTGCCACCTCCAGACTAGCGGGCAATGAGCAGTACTTC
-	TRBV27	15	TRBJ2-3	few	CASSFHPAGSDTQYF	TGTGCCAGCAGTTTTCATCCGGCGGGGTCAGATACGCAGTATTTT
TRBD1	TRBV5-1	17	TRBJ2-3	-	CASSLPGTGAGTDTQYF	TGCGCCAGCAGCTTGCCCGGGACAGGGGCAGGCACAGATACGCAGTATTTT
-	TRBV11-2	15	TRBJ2-1	-	CASSFYLGSEDEQFF	TGTGCCAGCAGCTTCTACTTGGGTTCAGAGGATGAGCAGTTCTTC
-	TRBV4-2	15	TRBJ1-1	-	CASSQVTSRGTEAFF	TGTGCCAGCAGCCAAGTTACCAGCCGGGGCACTGAAGCTTTCTTT
TRBD2	TRBV10-3	17	TRBJ2-5	-	CAISESLTSGRPNEQYF	TGTGCCATCAGTGAGTCGTTGACTAGCGGGAGACCAAATGAGCAGTACTTC
TRBD2	TRBV4-1	16	TRBJ2-7	-	CASSPGLARFYNEQYF	TGCGCCAGCAGCCCGGGACTAGCGCGTTTCTACAATGAGCAGTACTTC
TRBD1	TRBV29-1	12	TRBJ1-1	-	CSVDREGAEAFF	TGCAGCGTGGACAGGGAAGGGGCTGAAGCTTTCTTT
-	TRBV5-1	16	TRBJ2-1	few	CASSVRGRETYNEQFF	TGCGCCAGCAGTGTGAGGGGGCGGGAGACCTACAATGAGCAGTTCTTC
-	TRBV12-3/TRBV12-4	14	TRBJ2-7	few	CASSPIYLGYEQYF	TGTGCCAGCAGTCCCATCTATTTAGGGTACGAGCAGTACTTC
-	TRBV28	15	TRBJ2-2	-	CASIDGGQNTGELFF	TGTGCCAGCATAGACGGGGGGCAGAACACCGGGGAGCTGTTTTTT
-	TRBV5-1	16	TRBJ2-3	few	CASSLEASSGTDTQYF	TGCGCCAGCAGCTTGGAGGCTAGCTCGGGCACAGATACGCAGTATTTT
-	TRBV25-1	13	TRBJ1-2	few	CASRQDVFYGYTF	TGTGCCAGCAGACAAGACGTTTTCTATGGCTACACCTTC
-	TRBV20-1	13	TRBJ1-1	-	CSALTVPNTEAFF	TGCAGTGCCCTGACAGTCCCGAACACTGAAGCTTTCTTT
-	TRBV6-1	16	TRBJ1-2	few	CASSEAFSVGRIGYTF	TGTGCCAGCAGTGAAGCGTTTTCTGTGGGGAGGATAGGCTACACCTTC
TRBD2	TRBV6-1	14	TRBJ2-3	-	CASRLADLTDTQYF	TGTGCCAGTAGACTAGCGGATCTCACAGATACGCAGTATTTT
-	TRBV12-3/TRBV12-4	12	TRBJ2-1	-	CASSKGLNEQFF	TGTGCCAGCAGCAAGGGATTGAATGAGCAGTTCTTC
-	TRBV21-1	16	TRBJ2-2	few	CASSKPPGTINGELFF	TGTGCCAGCAGCAAACCCCCAGGGACCATAAACGGGGAGCTGTTTTTT
-	TRBV20-1	16	TRBJ1-2	few	CSARKTGPSGNYGYTF	TGCAGTGCTAGAAAAACAGGTCCCTCGGGGAACTATGGCTACACCTTC
-	TRBV20-1	15	TRBJ1-5	-	CSARRIGGGNQPQHF	TGCAGTGCTAGGCGGATCGGGGGTGGCAATCAGCCCCAGCATTTT
-	TRBV29-1	16	TRBJ2-5	few	CSAVLPGHSYQETQYF	TGCAGCGCCGTACTTCCGGGACACTCGTACCAAGAGACCCAGTACTTC
-	TRBV9	15	TRBJ2-2	-	CASSVRGSNTGELFF	TGTGCCAGCAGCGTAAGGGGTTCGAACACCGGGGAGCTGTTTTTT
-	TRBV6-8	16	TRBJ2-7	few	CASSYFYRVSSYEQYF	TGTGCCAGCAGTTACTTCTACAGGGTAAGCTCCTACGAGCAGTACTTC
TRBD2	TRBV29-1	15	TRBJ2-7	many	CSVEVIAGDTHEQYF	TGCAGCGTTGAGGTTATAGCGGGAGACACCCACGAGCAGTACTTC
TRBD1	TRBV3-1	11	TRBJ2-7	-	CAGSAGGEQYF	TGTGCCGGCAGCGCAGGGGGCGAGCAGTACTTC
TRBD1	TRBV20-1	14	TRBJ2-5	-	CSASWTGSTREQYF	TGCAGTGCTTCTTGGACAGGATCGACAAGGGAGCAGTACTTC
-	TRBV18	15	TRBJ2-1	once	CASSPSSSALNEQFF	TGTGCCAGCTCACCTTCCTCTAGCGCCCTCAATGAGCAGTTCTTC
-	TRBV20-1	13	TRBJ2-7	-	CSASGGVIYEQYF	TGCAGTGCTAGTGGGGGAGTCATCTACGAGCAGTACTTC
TRBD2	TRBV20-1	13	TRBJ2-7	-	CSASGTKVGEQYF	TGCAGTGCTAGCGGGACTAAGGTGGGAGAGCAGTACTTC
-	TRBV28	12	TRBJ1-2	few	CASSWQGYGYTF	TGTGCCAGCAGTTGGCAGGGATATGGCTACACCTTC
-	TRBV12-3/TRBV12-4	13	TRBJ2-7	many	CASSPYWGYEQYF	TGTGCCAGCAGTCCGTATTGGGGGTACGAGCAGTACTTC
-	TRBV20-1	14	TRBJ2-5	-	CSARGPEPLETQYF	TGCAGTGCGAGAGGGCCCGAACCCCTAGAGACCCAGTACTTC
-	TRBV5-6	16	TRBJ2-6	-	CASSFFSTSGANVLTF	TGTGCCAGCAGCTTTTTCAGTACATCTGGGGCCAACGTCCTGACTTTC
TRBD2	TRBV20-1	16	TRBJ2-3	-	CSASHGLASGTDTQYF	TGCAGTGCTAGTCATGGACTAGCTAGTGGCACAGATACGCAGTATTTT
-	TRBV6-6	17	TRBJ1-5	few	CASSPGVGANSNQPQHF	TGTGCCAGCAGTCCCGGTGTAGGAGCTAATAGCAATCAGCCCCAGCATTTT
TRBD2	TRBV12-3/TRBV12-4	16	TRBJ2-5	-	CASSLRITGGKNEQYF	TGTGCCAGCAGTTTAAGGATTACGGGAGGAAAGAATGAGCAGTACTTC
-	TRBV10-3	13	TRBJ1-4	few	CAISDRGREKLFF	TGTGCCATCAGTGACAGGGGAAGGGAAAAACTGTTTTTT
-	TRBV20-1	13	TRBJ2-1	-	CSAISRAPNEQFF	TGCAGTGCTATCTCACGGGCCCCCAATGAGCAGTTCTTC
-	TRBV6-8	14	TRBJ1-5	-	CASSYGHSNQPQHF	TGTGCCAGCAGTTACGGTCATAGCAATCAGCCCCAGCATTTT
-	TRBV25-1	13	TRBJ2-7	few	CASSEYRDYEQYF	TGTGCCAGCAGTGAATACCGGGACTACGAGCAGTACTTC
-	TRBV20-1	15	TRBJ2-3	-	CSASQAVGYTDTQYF	TGCAGTGCTAGTCAAGCGGTGGGTTACACAGATACGCAGTATTTT
-	TRBV7-2	18	TRBJ1-2	-	CASSLVGGRRSSNYGYTF	TGTGCCAGCAGCTTAGTGGGGGGCCGGAGGTCTTCTAACTATGGCTACACCTTC
-	TRBV11-2	13	TRBJ1-5	-	CASSSDRYQPQHF	TGTGCCAGCAGCTCCGACAGGTATCAGCCCCAGCATTTT
-	TRBV29-1	17	TRBJ1-2	-	CSVVRYGSVPLDYGYTF	TGCAGCGTTGTTCGGTATGGGTCGGTTCCCCTTGACTATGGCTACACCTTC
-	TRBV20-1	13	TRBJ1-4	-	CSAREVENEKLFF	TGCAGTGCTAGAGAAGTAGAGAATGAAAAACTGTTTTTT
-	TRBV20-1	16	TRBJ1-2	-	CSARATPGTSNYGYTF	TGCAGTGCTAGGGCTACCCCCGGGACATCGAACTATGGCTACACCTTC
-	TRBV11-2	15	TRBJ2-1	-	CASSLTVGGYNEQFF	TGTGCCAGCAGCTTAACTGTAGGCGGATACAATGAGCAGTTCTTC
TRBD2	TRBV28	18	TRBJ2-7	few	CASSLGGLAGVSSYEQYF	TGTGCCAGCAGTTTAGGGGGACTAGCGGGAGTGAGCTCCTACGAGCAGTACTTC